What follows are 29 T cell receptor beta chains derived from one specimen sequenced in a study of CD8+CD57+ T cells in acquired aplastic anemia. Genomic DNA served as template for TCR beta VDJ and CDR3 profiling. TCRdb called the reads again in MiXCR, with one record for every CDR3 protein. The sample carries some 82,000 distinct CDR3 sequences, about half recorded once. The sequenced sample was sorted CD4+, CD8+, or CD8+CD57+ T cells (not recorded which) from PBMCs. These receptors were taken from a human donor in good health, serving as a control.

The chain uses TRBV5-5 and TRBJ2-7; D is unclear. The germline V gene has CDR1 SGHKS and CDR2 YYEKEE (reference sequence). The CDR3 has 14 amino acids. V shed 0 bases and J shed 4 bases, with 11 bases lying between them. The CDR3: CASSLDRRPYEQYV. In DNA form, the CDR3 reads TGTGCCAGCAGCTTGGATCGCCGACCATACGAGCAGTACGTC.

This clonotype was detected many times. The V gene is TRBV12-3 or TRBV12-4, the J gene TRBJ2-1, with D uncertain. V lost 5 bases to trimming and J lost 11 bases, with 13 bases between them. This CDR3 has 12 amino acids. Written as DNA, the CDR3 is TGTGCCAGCAGTCTAGACGGGCCTCAGCAGTTCTTC. Translation gives CASSLDGPQQFF.

This clonotype showed up many times. The rearrangement links TRBV5-1 to TRBJ2-4, with 10 bases fitting TRBD1. The CDR3 sequence is 13 residues long. The V and J ends lost 7 bases and 5 bases, in that order; junction bases with no gene match: 3. Germline V gene lookup returns CDR1 SGHRS and CDR2 YFSETQ. In DNA, the CDR3 is TGCGCCAGCTCCGGGACAGGGGAAAACATTCAGTACTTC. Translation: CASSGTGENIQYF.

V usage is TRBV2 and J usage is TRBJ1-2, with 7 bases that match TRBD1. This CDR3 spans 14 amino acids. Germline CDR1 and CDR2: SNHLY and FYNNEI. Trimming at V came to 2 bases and at J to 4 bases, leaving 4 bases not matched to a gene. The CDR3 region is CASSENPGGYGYTF. The CDR3 nucleotides read TGTGCCAGCAGTGAAAACCCAGGGGGCTATGGCTACACCTTC.

V and J are TRBV7-8 and TRBJ1-5; tentatively, D is TRBD1 (5 bases). CDR1 and CDR2 from the germline V gene are SGHVS and FQNEAQ. V dropped 6 bases and J dropped 2 bases, with 11 bases sitting between them. CDR3 size: 14 residues. The CDR3 nucleotides read TGTGCCAGCAGTGGGGGTAGGGGCAATCAGCCCCAGCATTTT. It yields the protein CASSGGRGNQPQHF.

The V call is TRBV10-3, the J call TRBJ1-1, with D tentatively TRBD1 (6 bases). Germline CDR1 is ENHRY and CDR2 is SYGVKD. The V gene lost 9 bases and the J gene lost 0 bases, with 14 bases spanning the gap. The CDR3 sequence is 14 residues long. CDR3 in amino acids: CAINSGALNTEAFF. In DNA form, the CDR3 reads TGTGCCATTAACTCAGGGGCGTTGAACACTGAAGCTTTCTTT.

In regard to this clonotype: A much larger clone lies one base from this, so it may be a read error. The chain joins TRBV7-9 to TRBJ2-7; possibly TRBD1 for D (5 bases). The CDR3 totals 14 residues. Germline V lookup: CDR1 SEHNR, CDR2 FQNEAQ (reference sequence). The V end was cut by 5 bases, the J end by 1 base, with 12 bases between. CDR3 nucleotide sequence: TGTGCCAGCAGCCCCCCGACAGTTTCCTACGAGCAGTACTTC. Encoded protein: CASSPPTVSYEQYF.

V gene TRBV6-1 combines with J gene TRBJ1-5, with D hard to call. Germline CDR1 MNHNS, CDR2 SASEGT. This CDR3 has 14 amino acids. V was pared by 4 bases and J by 1 base, with 8 bases between. The CDR3 DNA reads TGTGCCAGCAGTGGAAGGTTGAGCAATCAGCCCCAGCATTTT. Translating gives CASSGRLSNQPQHF.

In this sample, this clonotype turned up many times. This chain joins TRBV25-1 and TRBJ2-3; D uncertain. The CDR3 is 15 amino acids. Trimming removed 6 bases at V and 0 bases at J, with 13 bases between. Germline values: CDR1 MGHDK, CDR2 SYGVNS. This CDR3 reads CASSAQGRSTDTQYF. DNA for the CDR3: TGTGCCAGCAGCGCCCAAGGACGTAGCACAGATACGCAGTATTTT.

This clonotype was picked up a small number of times. The V and J genes are TRBV7-8 and TRBJ2-1; 9 bases line up with TRBD2. J was trimmed by 15 bases and V by 6 bases; bases with no gene match: 9. Germline CDR1 and CDR2: SGHVS and FQNEAQ. This CDR3 region has 12 residues. CDR3 DNA: TGTGCCAGCAGTTACGGCGGGAGGGCCCCGTTCTTC. Protein product: CASSYGGRAPFF.

Concerning this clonotype: One end of the junction does not line up with germline, which may come from a read error. The chain links TRBV12-3 or TRBV12-4 to TRBJ2-1; weak D call: TRBD2 (6 bases). The CDR3 is 15 residues long. The CDR3 nucleotides are TGTGCCAGCAGTTTAGGCGGGAACGCCTACAATGAGCAGTCCTTC. Translating it yields CASSLGGNAYNEQSF.

The chain combines TRBV15 with TRBJ2-5; 12 nucleotides agree with TRBD2. Germline assignment: CDR1 LNHNV and CDR2 YYDKDF (reference sequence). Germline trimming cut 3 bases from V and 3 bases from J; bases unmatched to any gene: 11. This CDR3 has 18 amino acids. The CDR3 reads CATSSSLAGGPFEETQYF. The CDR3 nucleotides are TGTGCCACCAGCAGCTCTCTAGCGGGAGGGCCTTTCGAAGAGACCCAGTACTTC.

This clonotype was counted at least ten times. The chain combines TRBV5-1 with TRBJ2-7; 9 nucleotides match TRBD1. The V and J ends lost 3 bases and 5 bases, in that order; junction bases with no gene match: 9. There are 15 residues in the CDR3. The germline gives CDR1 SGHRS, CDR2 YFSETQ. CDR3 sequence reads: CASSSVGTGPHEQYF. CDR3 coding DNA: TGCGCCAGCAGCTCGGTAGGGACAGGGCCTCACGAGCAGTACTTC.

At least ten counts were recorded for this clonotype. The CDR3 nucleotides are TGTGCCAGCAGCGGAGACAGAACGAACACTGAAGCTTTCTTT. Residues: CASSGDRTNTEAFF. The V gene is TRBV9, the J gene TRBJ1-1; D perhaps matches TRBD1 (5 bases). CDR1 is SGDLS and CDR2 is YYNGEE in the germline V gene. The CDR3 extends over 14 amino acids. Trimming took 3 bases from V and 1 from J, leaving 10 bases between them. The full variable domain, rest sourced from reference TRBV9 and TRBJ1-1, is DSGVTQTPKHLITATGQRVTLRCSPRSGDLSVYWYQQSLDQGLQFLIQYYNGEERAKGNILERFSAQQFPDLHSELNLSSLELGDSALYFCASSGDRTNTEAFFGQGTRLTVV.

As regards this clonotype: A much larger clone sits a single nucleotide away, making a read error possible. The V call is TRBV19, the J call TRBJ1-1; 9 positions match TRBD1. The length of the CDR3 is 16 residues. Germline CDR1 and CDR2: LNHDA and SQIVND (reference sequence). J lost 10 bases, V lost 2 bases, and 14 bases had no gene match. The CDR3 region is CASSIKGDRVGNGAFF. CDR3 DNA: TGTGCCAGTAGTATAAAAGGGGACAGGGTAGGGAATGGAGCTTTCTTT.

This chain uses TRBV27 with TRBJ2-7; either TRBD1 or TRBD2 may supply D (5 bases each). V gave up 5 bases and J gave up 3 bases, with 20 bases separating them. Germline CDR1 reads MNHEY; CDR2 reads SMNVEV (reference sequence). The CDR3 extends over 16 amino acids. The DNA for the CDR3 is TGTGCCAGCAGTATCCACCGGGACCAGACGTTCTACGAGCAGTACTTC. Residues: CASSIHRDQTFYEQYF.

V usage is TRBV20-1 and J usage is TRBJ1-6; D unresolved. In germline, CDR1 is DFQATT, CDR2 SNEGSKA (reference sequence). Trimming took off 3 bases at V and 8 bases at J, with 8 bases between the two ends. CDR3 length: 12 amino acids. The CDR3: CSARPLDSPLHF. CDR3 in DNA: TGCAGTGCTAGGCCACTGGATTCACCCCTCCACTTT.

This clonotype was seen only a few times. A read error may be the cause here, since a much bigger clone is one base away. The chain combines TRBV7-9 with TRBJ2-7; TRBD1 might be the D (6 bases). CDR3 length: 13 amino acids. The germline V and J ends were trimmed by 4 bases and 2 bases, with 9 bases remaining between them. Germline V CDR1 and CDR2: SEHNR, FQNEAQ (reference sequence). The CDR3 here is CASSSDSPYEQYF. As DNA, the CDR3 is TGTGCCAGCAGCTCGGACAGCCCCTACGAGCAGTACTTC.

This chain connects TRBV7-8 to TRBJ2-3; no definite D call. The CDR3 loop spans 13 amino acids. Between the trimmed V and J ends, which lost 2 bases and 6 bases, there was a span of 9 bases. The germline gives CDR1 SGHVS, CDR2 FQNEAQ. This chain's CDR3 is CASSLMEVDTQYF. For the CDR3, the DNA is TGTGCCAGCAGCTTAATGGAAGTGGATACGCAGTATTTT.

The chain employs TRBV15 and TRBJ1-1; 7 bases agree with TRBD1. Trimming took 3 bases from V and 6 from J; bases not matched to a gene: 7. The CDR3 loop spans 14 amino acids. Per the germline V gene, CDR1 is LNHNV and CDR2 is YYDKDF (reference sequence). CDR3 protein: CATSRGNQGAEAFF. DNA for the CDR3: TGTGCCACCAGCAGGGGAAACCAGGGGGCTGAAGCTTTCTTT.

This clonotype was observed many times. The V and J genes are TRBV24-1 and TRBJ2-3, with D possibly TRBD2 on 5 matching bases. Germline V lookup: CDR1 KGHDR, CDR2 SFDVKD. The CDR3 spans 14 residues. Trimming removed 4 bases at V and 0 bases at J, with 7 bases between. CDR3 in amino acids: CATSDGKSTDTQYF. For the CDR3, the DNA is TGTGCCACCAGTGACGGGAAAAGCACAGATACGCAGTATTTT.

Many counts were recorded for this clonotype. CDR3 region: CSASETGTYGYTF. The CDR3, as DNA: TGCAGTGCTAGTGAGACAGGTACCTATGGCTACACCTTC. The chain joins TRBV20-1 to TRBJ1-2; tentatively, D is TRBD1 (6 bases). The CDR3 spans 13 residues. Trimming cost V 3 bases and J 4 bases, with 12 bases left between them. Germline values: CDR1 DFQATT, CDR2 SNEGSKA (reference sequence).

This chain connects TRBV10-3 to TRBJ2-7; 7 bases agree with TRBD2. Trimming removed 10 bases from V and 6 bases from J; junction bases left unmatched: 12. From germline, CDR1 is ENHRY and CDR2 SYGVKD. The CDR3 loop spans 13 amino acids. CDR3 sequence reads: CASERGIGGEQYF. The DNA for the CDR3 is TGTGCCAGCGAGCGGGGCATCGGGGGCGAGCAGTACTTC.

V and J are TRBV20-1 and TRBJ2-7, with 11 nucleotides matching TRBD2. The CDR3 runs to 12 residues. The junction had 4 bases not matched to a gene; V was cut back by 8 bases and J by 4 bases. Germline CDR1 reads DFQATT; CDR2 reads SNEGSKA (reference sequence). CDR3 in amino acids: CSLAGGFYEQYF. The CDR3 DNA reads as TGCAGTTTAGCGGGGGGGTTTTACGAGCAGTACTTC.

This clonotype was counted only a few times. The rearrangement links TRBV24-1 to TRBJ2-7, with TRBD1 identical over 9 bases. Germline CDR1 and CDR2: KGHDR and SFDVKD. V lost 4 bases, J lost 4 bases, and 4 bases stayed unmatched. This CDR3 is built from 14 residues. The CDR3 sequence: CATSDGTGLYEQYF. Written as DNA, the CDR3 is TGTGCCACCAGTGACGGGACAGGGCTGTACGAGCAGTACTTC.

This clonotype was picked up many times. The chain combines TRBV12-3 or TRBV12-4 with TRBJ1-2; D call uncertain. Trimming pared 1 base from V and 3 bases from J, leaving 6 bases between. CDR3 length: 13 amino acids. CDR3 loop: CASSLGWDYGYTF. The CDR3 DNA reads as TGTGCCAGCAGTTTAGGGTGGGACTATGGCTACACCTTC.

V is TRBV4-2 and J is TRBJ1-4; 7 nucleotides align to TRBD1. This CDR3 is built from 18 residues. With 0 bases clipped from V and 8 bases from J, the junction kept 15 bases outside the gene matches. Germline assignment: CDR1 LGHNA and CDR2 YNFKEQ. This chain's CDR3 is CASSQDLGPARGNEKLFF. CDR3 nucleotide sequence: TGTGCCAGCAGCCAAGATCTCGGTCCGGCCAGGGGGAACGAAAAACTGTTTTTT.

A note on this clonotype: Just one base apart from a much larger clone, this may be a read error. The gene calls are TRBV5-4 and TRBJ2-7, with 11 bases aligning to TRBD2. The CDR3 runs 14 residues. Germline V CDR1 and CDR2: SGHNT, YYREEE (reference sequence). Trimming took 5 bases from V and 2 from J; bases not matched to a gene: 3. The DNA for the CDR3 is TGTGCCAGCAGGTGGACTAGCGGGCCCTACGAGCAGTACTTC. This gives the protein CASRWTSGPYEQYF.

This clonotype was found many times. The chain has TRBV10-3 and TRBJ2-3; D is ambiguous. Germline CDR1 and CDR2: ENHRY and SYGVKD. CDR3 size: 15 residues. Trimming removed 3 bases at V and 0 bases at J, with 10 bases between. CDR3 in DNA: TGTGCCATCAGTGAACTTGCCCGTAGCACAGATACGCAGTATTTT. Translation: CAISELARSTDTQYF.